A selection of T cell receptor beta chains follows, all from one sample in a study of cytomegalovirus exposure and HLA in healthy donors. The table came from immunoSEQ multiplex PCR; TCRdb's copy has only in-frame clones and leaves some out. The sample has tens of thousands of clones, about 80% seen once; the top ten hold 2.5% to 3%. Sequencing input: PBMCs. The source is a man aged 45-65 years in good health and CMV-seropositive. Both conserved end residues are part of each CDR3. A D gene is named only where the DNA matches it firmly. Clone size, where shown, is once, few, many, or a class for clones that have expanded.

v_gene	abundance	d_gene	j_gene	CDR3aa	CDR3nt
TRBV18	few	NA	TRBJ1-5	CASSPPGQSNQPQHF	TGTGCCAGCTCACCACCCGGACAAAGCAATCAGCCCCAGCATTTT
TRBV5-5	NA	NA	TRBJ2-7	CASSLGQASSYEQYF	TGTGCCAGCAGCTTGGGGCAGGCCAGCTCCTACGAGCAGTACTTC
TRBV5-1	NA	TRBD2	TRBJ2-7	CASSLALAGVGDYEQYF	TGCGCCAGCAGCTTGGCACTAGCGGGAGTTGGTGACTACGAGCAGTACTTC
TRBV7-3	NA	TRBD2	TRBJ2-2	CASSLSLAGEVGELFF	TGTGCCAGCAGCTTAAGCCTAGCGGGAGAGGTCGGGGAGCTGTTTTTT
TRBV6-4	NA	TRBD2	TRBJ2-3	CASRRTSGRTDTQYF	TGTGCCAGCAGAAGGACTAGCGGGAGGACAGATACGCAGTATTTT
TRBV30	few	NA	TRBJ2-2	CAWSSGSNTGELFF	TGTGCCTGGTCGAGCGGAAGTAACACCGGGGAGCTGTTTTTT
TRBV6-4	NA	NA	TRBJ1-5	CASSEEGDQPQHF	TGTGCCAGCAGTGAAGAGGGTGATCAGCCCCAGCATTTT
TRBV7-9	few	TRBD2	TRBJ2-7	CASSLGTSGLYEQYF	TGTGCCAGCAGCCTCGGGACTAGCGGGCTCTACGAGCAGTACTTC
TRBV7-9	NA	NA	TRBJ1-2	CSSSLGAYGYTF	TGTTCCAGCAGCTTGGGAGCTTATGGCTACACCTTC
TRBV30	NA	TRBD2	TRBJ2-1	CAWREGGLGYNEQFF	TGTGCCTGGAGGGAGGGGGGACTAGGTTACAATGAGCAGTTCTTC
TRBV2	NA	TRBD2	TRBJ2-5	CASSGSTRAGAQYF	TGTGCCAGCAGTGGTTCGACCAGGGCGGGGGCCCAGTACTTC
TRBV30	NA	TRBD2	TRBJ2-7	CAWSPTSGLPYEQYF	TGTGCCTGGAGTCCGACTAGCGGGTTACCCTACGAGCAGTACTTC
TRBV5-1	NA	TRBD1	TRBJ2-7	CASSLGQGGYEQYF	TGCGCCAGCAGCCTCGGACAGGGGGGATACGAGCAGTACTTC
TRBV19	NA	NA	TRBJ1-5	CASKLGASQLQHF	TGTGCCAGTAAATTGGGGGCGAGTCAGCTCCAGCATTTT
TRBV11-2	NA	NA	TRBJ2-7	CASSLAVRPYEQYF	TGTGCCAGCAGCTTAGCTGTCAGGCCCTACGAGCAGTACTTC
TRBV11-3	few	TRBD2	TRBJ2-5	CASTLFLAGEDETQYF	TGTGCCAGCACCTTGTTTCTAGCGGGAGAGGATGAGACCCAGTACTTC
TRBV2	NA	NA	TRBJ2-7	CASRDSAPGEQYF	TGTGCCAGCAGGGACAGCGCGCCTGGCGAGCAGTACTTC
TRBV11-3	NA	TRBD2	TRBJ2-5	CASSSKRGGRETQYF	TGTGCCAGCAGCTCAAAGCGGGGAGGTCGGGAGACCCAGTACTTC
TRBV6-5	NA	TRBD1	TRBJ1-2	CASRRDRANYGYTF	TGTGCCAGCAGACGGGACAGGGCTAACTATGGCTACACCTTC
TRBV18	NA	TRBD1	TRBJ1-6	CASSSRQGADNSPLHF	TGTGCCAGCTCGTCGCGACAGGGGGCGGATAATTCACCCCTCCACTTT
TRBV18	NA	NA	TRBJ2-7	CASSPPVTGRHEQYF	TGTGCCAGCTCACCACCTGTTACTGGTCGTCACGAGCAGTACTTC
TRBV30	few	NA	TRBJ2-2	CAWGGTVRGANTGELFF	TGTGCCTGGGGGGGGACAGTCCGGGGCGCGAACACCGGGGAGCTGTTTTTT
TRBV7-2	once	NA	TRBJ1-3	CASSRRPPDNSGNTIYF	TGTGCCAGCAGCAGACGTCCCCCCGACAACTCTGGAAACACCATATATTTT
TRBV19	NA	TRBD1	TRBJ2-3	CASSIGFWDRGSRIRTDTQYF	TGTGCCAGTAGTATAGGTTTTTGGGACAGGGGATCCCGAATAAGAACAGATACGCAGTATTTT
TRBV7-2	NA	NA	TRBJ2-1	CASSLEEGNEQFF	TGTGCCAGCAGCTTAGAGGAGGGCAATGAGCAGTTCTTC
TRBV19	once	NA	TRBJ2-7	CASSMSGFYYEQYF	TGTGCCAGTAGTATGAGCGGTTTCTACTACGAGCAGTACTTC
TRBV13	NA	NA	TRBJ1-1	CASSSPRGAEAFF	TGTGCCAGCAGCTCACCTAGGGGCGCTGAAGCTTTCTTT
TRBV4-1	NA	NA	TRBJ1-1	CASSQRSTVTEAFF	TGCGCCAGCAGCCAACGATCGACAGTAACTGAAGCTTTCTTT
TRBV18	NA	TRBD2	TRBJ2-1	CASSAPGGTTDNEQFF	TGTGCCAGCTCTGCACCCGGGGGGACGACCGACAATGAGCAGTTCTTC
TRBV7-6	NA	NA	TRBJ1-4	CASSPQRQLGGEKLFF	TGTGCCAGCAGCCCCCAACGACAGTTGGGGGGTGAAAAACTGTTTTTT
TRBV5-1	NA	NA	TRBJ2-7	CASSGRGGAFYEQYF	TGCGCCAGCAGCGGCCGAGGGGGGGCCTTCTACGAGCAGTACTTC
TRBV7-3	NA	NA	TRBJ2-1	CASSPDSSYNEQFF	TGTGCCAGCAGCCCGGACAGCTCCTACAATGAGCAGTTCTTC
TRBV6-6	NA	TRBD1	TRBJ1-4	CASSPGQGEIEKLFF	TGTGCCAGCAGCCCGGGCCAGGGGGAGATCGAAAAACTGTTTTTT
TRBV10-1	NA	TRBD2	TRBJ2-3	CASGTGGLAGVEIRSTDTQYF	TGCGCCAGCGGTACAGGGGGACTAGCGGGAGTGGAGATACGTAGCACAGATACGCAGTATTTT
TRBV7-8	NA	TRBD2	TRBJ2-5	CASSLAGRGERQYF	TGTGCCAGCAGCTTAGCCGGGAGGGGAGAGCGGCAGTACTTC
TRBV6-5	NA	TRBD1	TRBJ1-1	CASTYRGDTEAFF	TGTGCCAGCACCTACAGGGGGGACACTGAAGCTTTCTTT
TRBV4-3	few	NA	TRBJ1-1	CASSQDWRTNTEAFF	TGCGCCAGCAGCCAAGATTGGAGAACCAACACTGAAGCTTTCTTT
TRBV11-3	NA	NA	TRBJ2-2	CASSLQGSVAGELFF	TGTGCCAGCAGCTTACAGGGAAGTGTCGCCGGGGAGCTGTTTTTT
TRBV18	NA	NA	TRBJ2-6	CASSQGISGANVLTF	TGTGCCAGCTCACAGGGGATCTCTGGGGCCAACGTCCTGACTTTC
TRBV11-2	few	NA	TRBJ1-1	CASSLVSGLAFF	TGTGCCAGCAGCTTAGTTAGTGGTTTGGCTTTCTTT
TRBV19	few	NA	TRBJ2-6	CASSIMVSGANGLTF	TGTGCCAGTAGTATAATGGTGAGTGGGGCCAACGGCCTGACTTTC
TRBV4-2	NA	TRBD1	TRBJ2-2	CASSQATGTGELFF	TGTGCCAGCAGCCAGGCGACAGGGACCGGGGAGCTGTTTTTT
TRBV4-3	NA	TRBD1	TRBJ1-2	CASSLTGSDGYTF	TGCGCCAGCAGCCTGACAGGGAGTGATGGCTACACCTTC
TRBV7-9	NA	TRBD1	TRBJ2-5	CASQAFRPRTGQGSETQYF	TGTGCCAGCCAAGCTTTTAGGCCGCGGACAGGACAGGGGTCGGAGACCCAGTACTTC
TRBV10-3	NA	NA	TRBJ2-5	CAISEGGKTQYF	TGTGCCATCAGTGAAGGGGGAAAGACCCAGTACTTC
TRBV12-5	NA	NA	TRBJ2-2	CASGLGDNTGELFF	TGTGCTAGTGGTTTAGGGGATAACACCGGGGAGCTGTTTTTT
TRBV1	NA	NA	TRBJ2-1	CTSRGLAGDDEQFF	TGCACCAGCAGGGGACTAGCGGGAGACGATGAGCAGTTCTTC
TRBV10-3	NA	TRBD2	TRBJ2-2	CASAPAGENGELFF	TGTGCCTCCGCCCCAGCGGGAGAGAACGGGGAGCTGTTTTTT